This note documents a single T cell receptor (beta chain) sequence. Its cognate antigen is unknown. Assay used: immunoSEQ multiplex PCR; TCRdb lists only in-frame clones, some missing. The sample has tens of thousands of clones, around four fifths seen once; the top ten hold around 23%. This CDR3 contains 14 residues. Germline V gene data show CDR1 as LGHNA and CDR2 as YSLEER. Unmatched junction bases numbered 3, after V lost 3 bases and J lost 2 bases. This entry belongs to a study of PD-1 blockade in classical Hodgkin lymphoma. General observations from the study: Complete responders matched newly diagnosed patients in baseline diversity. Differences between repertoires have undefined causes, possibly disease activity or prior therapy. Nivolumab starters within 1 year of ASCT were excluded. While CD8+ TCR diversity did not rise significantly by C4D1, CD4+ TCR diversity did.

Every patient was affected by relapse after autologous stem cell transplantation, while exposure to brentuximab vedotin was not uniform. The sequences come from peripheral blood mononuclear cells (PBMCs), collected before the second cycle of nivolumab. The chain recombines TRBV4-3 with TRBJ2-5; TRBD1 agrees at 7 bases. This TCR was sampled from a human donor with classical Hodgkin lymphoma. The CDR3 reads CASSHRQGQETQYF. CDR3 sequence (DNA): TGCGCCAGCAGCCACCGACAGGGACAAGAGACCCAGTACTTC.